This is a list of T cell receptor beta chains from one sample in a study of T-cell memory formation after mild COVID-19. TCRdb itself ran the 5' RACE reads through MiXCR, one entry per CDR3 protein. This sample has some 97,000 distinct CDR3 sequences, with over 8.5% found just once. What was sequenced was PBMCs or a T cell subset sorted from them (not recorded which). The receptors derive from a man aged 18 to 30 who had mild COVID-19 (a few samples of this study predate the infection). Cell type and time point are not known. Each CDR3 is given with its conserved first and last residue. Each record gives: CDR3 length, V gene, J gene, clone size, D gene, CDR3 protein, CDR3 DNA. A D gene is named only where the DNA matches it firmly. Clone size appears in some rows only: once, few, many, or a class for an expanded clone.

14	TRBV29-1	TRBJ2-3	NA	NA	CSVETQGSMDTQYF	TGCAGCGTTGAAACGCAGGGATCAATGGATACGCAGTATTTT
14	TRBV4-1	TRBJ1-4	NA	NA	CASSPHGANEKLFF	TGCGCCAGCAGCCCCCACGGGGCTAATGAAAAACTGTTTTTT
14	TRBV11-2	TRBJ2-7	few	NA	CASSRAAGGAEQYF	TGTGCCAGCAGCCGGGCGGCCGGGGGCGCCGAGCAGTACTTC
15	TRBV5-1	TRBJ1-1	NA	NA	CASSLAMLSNTEAFF	TGCGCCAGCAGCTTGGCAATGCTATCGAACACTGAAGCTTTCTTT
15	TRBV27	TRBJ2-5	few	TRBD2	CASSPGTSEQETQYF	TGTGCCAGCAGTCCCGGGACTAGCGAACAAGAGACCCAGTACTTC
15	TRBV7-9	TRBJ2-7	few	TRBD1	CASSFALGQSYEQYF	TGTGCCAGCAGCTTCGCCCTGGGACAGTCCTACGAGCAGTACTTC
12	TRBV29-1	TRBJ1-2	NA	NA	CSVPQGAYGYTF	TGCAGCGTGCCACAGGGAGCCTATGGCTACACCTTC
16	TRBV7-9	TRBJ2-1	NA	NA	CASSSFRDGSYNEQFF	TGTGCCAGCAGCTCGTTCCGGGACGGCTCCTACAATGAGCAGTTCTTC
16	TRBV4-3	TRBJ2-1	many	TRBD2	CASSQLAGGNYNEQFF	TGCGCCAGCAGCCAACTAGCGGGGGGGAATTACAATGAGCAGTTCTTC
16	TRBV7-2	TRBJ2-1	many	TRBD2	CASSHIPGLAYNEQFF	TGTGCCAGCAGCCACATTCCGGGACTAGCCTACAATGAGCAGTTCTTC
12	TRBV5-1	TRBJ1-2	few	NA	CASSLAGHGYTF	TGCGCCAGCAGCTTGGCGGGCCATGGCTACACCTTC
15	TRBV4-1	TRBJ1-2	NA	NA	CASSQQGLGAYGYTF	TGCGCCAGCAGCCAACAGGGCCTGGGGGCCTATGGCTACACCTTC
16	TRBV4-1	TRBJ1-2	NA	TRBD1	CASSQGLQGAGYGYTF	TGCGCCAGCAGCCAAGGCCTCCAGGGGGCCGGCTATGGCTACACCTTC
18	TRBV4-2	TRBJ2-2	NA	TRBD2	CASSSTWWVAGAPGELFF	TGTGCCAGCAGCTCCACGTGGTGGGTAGCGGGGGCCCCCGGGGAGCTGTTTTTT
16	TRBV21-1	TRBJ2-6	few	NA	CASSLPRGSGANVLTF	TGTGCCAGCAGCCTCCCCAGGGGCTCTGGGGCCAACGTCCTGACTTTC
19	TRBV6-2/TRBV6-3	TRBJ1-1	few	TRBD1	CASSRPRQGSKGGITEAFF	TGTGCCAGCAGCAGGCCACGACAGGGATCTAAAGGAGGAATCACTGAAGCTTTCTTT
14	TRBV30	TRBJ2-7	few	NA	CAWSVLGRNYEQYF	TGTGCCTGGAGTGTACTGGGACGCAACTACGAGCAGTACTTC
15	TRBV27	TRBJ2-2	few	NA	CASSFSQANTGELFF	TGTGCCAGCAGTTTTAGTCAGGCTAACACCGGGGAGCTGTTTTTT
13	TRBV7-3	TRBJ2-3	many	NA	CASSSRVTDTQYF	TGTGCCAGCAGCTCACGGGTCACAGATACGCAGTATTTT
18	TRBV7-6	TRBJ1-5	NA	TRBD1	CASSCPSRRQGLAQPQHF	TGTGCCAGCAGCTGCCCCTCCCGCCGACAGGGGCTGGCTCAGCCCCAGCATTTT
18	TRBV2	TRBJ1-2	NA	NA	CASSDLGTSTRVGYGYTF	TGTGCCAGCAGTGATCTTGGGACATCCACGAGGGTGGGCTATGGCTACACCTTC
14	TRBV5-5	TRBJ2-7	NA	NA	CASSFSAGRREQYF	TGTGCCAGCAGCTTTTCAGCAGGTCGTAGGGAGCAGTACTTC
13	TRBV7-9	TRBJ2-1	many	NA	CASFLGSNNEQFF	TGTGCCAGCTTTTTGGGGTCGAACAATGAGCAGTTCTTC
19	TRBV7-2	TRBJ1-6	few	NA	CASSLGIPGQGPINSPLHF	TGTGCCAGCAGCTTAGGGATACCGGGACAAGGTCCTATTAATTCACCCCTCCACTTT
11	TRBV5-5	TRBJ2-1	few	NA	CASSGGPEQFF	TGTGCCAGCAGTGGGGGCCCCGAGCAGTTCTTC
14	TRBV20-1	TRBJ2-1	many	TRBD2	CSAAPPGTTNEQFF	TGCAGTGCTGCCCCGCCCGGGACTACCAATGAGCAGTTCTTC
17	TRBV5-1	TRBJ2-2	few	NA	CASSFIEWRRNTGELFF	TGCGCCAGCAGCTTCATAGAATGGAGGCGCAACACCGGGGAGCTTTTTTTT
16	TRBV4-2	TRBJ2-1	many	TRBD2	CASSLETSGEYNEQFF	TGTGCCAGCAGCCTTGAGACTAGCGGGGAATACAATGAGCAGTTCTTC
15	TRBV6-5	TRBJ1-1	few	TRBD1	CASSYEQGASTEAFF	TGTGCCAGCAGTTACGAACAGGGGGCGAGCACTGAAGCTTTCTTT
16	TRBV4-3	TRBJ1-1	few	NA	CASSQEVRGALAEAFF	TGCGCCAGCAGCCAAGAGGTCCGGGGGGCGTTGGCTGAAGCTTTCTTT
14	TRBV7-8	TRBJ1-1	few	NA	CASSPSVRNTEAFF	TGTGCCAGCAGCCCTAGTGTGCGGAACACTGAAGCTTTCTTT
14	TRBV12-3/TRBV12-4	TRBJ1-1	few	NA	CASSLSNMNTEAFF	TGTGCCAGCAGTTTATCGAACATGAACACTGAAGCTTTCTTT
20	TRBV5-6	TRBJ1-5	many	TRBD1	CASSKETGTGGFSGNQPQHF	TGTGCCAGCAGCAAGGAGACCGGGACAGGGGGCTTCTCGGGCAATCAGCCCCAGCATTTT
16	TRBV4-1	TRBJ1-1	few	NA	CASSQGQVGANTEAFF	TGCGCCAGCAGCCAAGGACAGGTCGGCGCCAACACTGAAGCTTTCTTT
16	TRBV11-2	TRBJ2-3	few	TRBD2	CASSGGTSGGSDTQYF	TGTGCCAGCAGCGGAGGGACTAGCGGGGGGTCAGATACGCAGTATTTT
16	TRBV6-5	TRBJ2-5	NA	NA	CASSYSYIDVVETQYF	TGTGCCAGCAGTTACTCATATATCGATGTTGTGGAGACCCAGTACTTC
18	TRBV5-1	TRBJ1-4	few	NA	CASSLVWTVEATNEKLFF	TGCGCCAGCAGCTTGGTTTGGACAGTTGAGGCAACTAATGAAAAACTGTTTTTT
18	TRBV5-1	TRBJ2-6	few	NA	CASSSTGRPLSGANVLTF	TGCGCCAGCAGCTCAACAGGGAGACCTCTATCTGGGGCCAACGTCCTGACTTTC
11	TRBV10-3	TRBJ2-1	NA	TRBD1	CAIDRGNEQFF	TGTGCCATCGACAGGGGTAATGAGCAGTTCTTC
13	TRBV7-9	TRBJ1-1	NA	NA	CASSLDGQGEAFF	TGTGCCAGCAGCTTAGATGGTCAGGGGGAAGCTTTCTTT